This TCR beta chain was profiled in a study of blood T cell repertoires in COVID-19. Background on the study: Samples of COVID-19 (acute and convalescent) were obtained from the United States, Italy and Spain. PBMCs, B-cell-depleted T cells, or T cells were the source of the cDNA or gDNA that made up the material.

In the original processing: Estimates of nucleated cell counts were drawn from the amplification of reference gene primers. Profiling relied on immunoSEQ multiplex PCR, and the TCRdb table lists in-frame clones only, not all of them. V and J calls and clone size are copied from that table; D and trimming were computed from the DNA. This table has 300,000 to 400,000 clones, 70% to 90% appearing once. The sequenced sample was peripheral blood. This receptor was identified in a woman aged 45-60 years with active or convalescent COVID-19.

As DNA, the CDR3 is TGTGCCAGCAGTTCAATTGACAGGGTCACCTACGAGCAGTACTTC. Encoded protein: CASSSIDRVTYEQYF. The V gene is TRBV28, the J gene TRBJ2-7; 7 bases map to TRBD1. V was clipped by 4 bases and J by 2 bases; unmatched bases: 8. The CDR3 is 15 amino acids. The germline gives CDR1 MDHEN, CDR2 SYDVKM.